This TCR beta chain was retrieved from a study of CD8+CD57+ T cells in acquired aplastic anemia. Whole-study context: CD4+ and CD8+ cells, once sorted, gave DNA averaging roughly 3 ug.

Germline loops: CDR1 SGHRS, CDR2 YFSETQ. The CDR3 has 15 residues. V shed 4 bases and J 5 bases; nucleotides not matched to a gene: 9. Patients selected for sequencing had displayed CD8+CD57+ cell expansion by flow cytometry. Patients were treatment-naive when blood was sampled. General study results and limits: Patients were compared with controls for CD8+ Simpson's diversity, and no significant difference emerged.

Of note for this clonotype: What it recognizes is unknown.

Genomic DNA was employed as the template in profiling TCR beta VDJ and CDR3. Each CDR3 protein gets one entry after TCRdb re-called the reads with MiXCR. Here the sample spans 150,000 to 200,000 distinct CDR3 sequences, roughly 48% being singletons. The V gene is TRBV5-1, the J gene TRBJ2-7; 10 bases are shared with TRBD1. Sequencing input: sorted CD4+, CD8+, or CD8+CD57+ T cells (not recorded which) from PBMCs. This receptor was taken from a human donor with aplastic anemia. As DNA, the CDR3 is TGCGCCAGCAGCCCAGGCGGGACAGGGGCCCACGAGCAGTACTTC. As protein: CASSPGGTGAHEQYF.